Following are 21 T cell receptor beta chains from one sample sequenced in a study of multiple sclerosis patients with progressive multifocal leukoencephalopathy. Sequencing was performed with immunoSEQ multiplex PCR; in TCRdb, only in-frame clones are kept and a portion is missing. Of tens of thousands of clones listed, around 85% are singletons. As to time point: time of PML onset. This material consisted of PBMCs, taken from a patient treated with natalizumab. The receptors derive from a woman aged 25 to 45 with progressive multifocal leukoencephalopathy.

The V and J genes are TRBV4-1 and TRBJ1-2; perhaps TRBD1 as D (5 bases). Per germline, CDR1 MGHRA and CDR2 YSYEKL. Trimming stripped 2 bases from V and 5 bases from J, with 12 bases between. CDR3 length: 14 residues. The CDR3 bases are TGCGCCAGCAGCCAATCGTGGGGACTATATGGCTACACCTTC. It specifies CASSQSWGLYGYTF.

The rearrangement links TRBV27 to TRBJ2-1, with D hard to call. The CDR3 sequence is 18 residues long. From germline, CDR1 is MNHEY and CDR2 SMNVEV (reference sequence). Trimming pared 3 bases from V and 0 bases from J, leaving 18 bases between. CDR3 loop: CASSFTPSFSNSYNEQFF. The CDR3 DNA sequence: TGTGCCAGCAGTTTTACCCCTTCCTTCTCCAACTCCTACAATGAGCAGTTCTTC.

The chain links TRBV15 to TRBJ1-1, with D tentatively TRBD1 (5 bases). The V and J ends lost 11 bases and 3 bases respectively, with 16 bases between them. CDR3 length: 13 amino acids. The germline V gene encodes CDR1 LNHNV and CDR2 YYDKDF (reference sequence). CDR3 residues: CAAGLDRDTEAFF. The CDR3 region has the DNA TGTGCCGCGGGGCTAGATCGAGACACTGAAGCTTTCTTT.

This rearrangement joins TRBV6-5 to TRBJ1-6; TRBD1 might be the D (6 bases). This CDR3 contains 15 residues. Per the germline V gene, CDR1 is MNHEY and CDR2 is SVGAGI. V lost 5 bases to trimming and J lost 3 bases, with 11 bases between them. The DNA of the CDR3 is TGTGCCAGCAGTATCTCAGGGGACTATAATTCACCCCTCCACTTT. As protein: CASSISGDYNSPLHF.

This chain connects TRBV5-6 to TRBJ1-2, with TRBD1 identical over 11 bases. The J segment lost 6 bases and the V segment lost 0 bases, leaving 13 bases of the junction unmatched. This CDR3 spans 18 amino acids. Germline V gene sequence: CDR1 SGHDT, CDR2 YYEEEE. The CDR3 reads CASSLDRTGGFLNDGYTF. CDR3 DNA: TGTGCCAGCAGCTTGGATCGGACAGGGGGCTTCTTAAACGATGGCTACACCTTC.

The rearrangement links TRBV7-8 to TRBJ2-4, with 11 bases that match TRBD1. V lost 5 bases and J lost 1; bases outside the gene matches: 4. This CDR3 is built from 16 residues. Germline V gives CDR1 SGHVS, CDR2 FQNEAQ. The CDR3 loop is CASSPGQGEAKNIQYF. DNA of the CDR3: TGTGCCAGCAGCCCGGGACAGGGGGAGGCCAAAAACATTCAGTACTTC. Looking up the rest from reference TRBV7-8 and TRBJ2-4 gives the full variable domain: GAGVSQSPRYKVAKRGQDVALRCDPISGHVSLFWYQQALGQGPEFLTYFQNEAQLDKSGLPSDRFFAERPEGSVSTLKIQRTQQEDSAVYLCASSPGQGEAKNIQYFGAGTRLSVL.

The gene calls are TRBV28 and TRBJ1-4; possibly TRBD1 for D (6 bases). Trimming removed 5 bases from V and 0 bases from J, with 10 bases in between. The CDR3 has 15 amino acids. CDR1 MDHEN and CDR2 SYDVKM come from the germline V gene. CDR3 sequence (DNA): TGTGCCAGCAGTAGACAGGACGCAACTAATGAAAAACTGTTTTTT. The encoded protein is CASSRQDATNEKLFF.

The CDR3 DNA reads as TGTGCCAGCAGCCCCGAACGGGAGACCCAGTACTTC. Protein product: CASSPERETQYF. V usage is TRBV11-2 and J usage is TRBJ2-5; no reliable D call. Germline CDR1 is SGHAT and CDR2 is FQNNGV. This CDR3 has 12 amino acids. Trimming removed 5 bases at V and 5 bases at J, with 9 bases between.

The V call is TRBV6-5, the J call TRBJ1-1; D uncertain. V was clipped by 2 bases and J by 1 base, with 8 bases between them. The CDR3 consists of 14 residues. Germline V gene data show CDR1 as MNHEY and CDR2 as SVGAGI. The CDR3 DNA is TGTGCCAGCAGTTACAACACCGGGAACACTGAAGCTTTCTTT. This sequence encodes CASSYNTGNTEAFF.

This clone showed up just a few times. The rearrangement joins TRBV2 to TRBJ1-5; TRBD1 is a possible D gene (6 bases). V was shortened by 5 bases and J by 0 bases, with 8 bases between the two germline ends. The CDR3 extends over 14 amino acids. Per the germline V gene, CDR1 is SNHLY and CDR2 is FYNNEI. CDR3 residues: CASSWGASNQPQHF. The CDR3 DNA reads TGTGCCAGCAGTTGGGGGGCTAGCAATCAGCCCCAGCATTTT. The full variable domain, its missing parts supplied by reference TRBV2 and TRBJ1-5, is EPEVTQTPSHQVTQMGQEVILRCVPISNHLYFYWYRQILGQKVEFLVSFYNNEISEKSEIFDDQFSVERPDGSNFTLKIRSTKLEDSAMYFCASSWGASNQPQHFGDGTRLSIL.

V gene TRBV4-1 combines with J gene TRBJ1-2; no firm D call. From germline, CDR1 is MGHRA and CDR2 YSYEKL. The V gene lost 4 bases and the J gene lost 3 bases, with 6 bases spanning the gap. This CDR3 has 12 residues. The CDR3 region is CASSRDDYGYTF. The CDR3, as DNA: TGCGCCAGCAGCCGAGACGACTATGGCTACACCTTC.

Only a few counts were recorded for this clone. The rearrangement uses TRBV6-5 and TRBJ1-1, with TRBD1 as a possible D gene (5 bases). Germline loops: CDR1 MNHEY, CDR2 SVGAGI. The CDR3 covers 15 residues. V gave up 6 bases and J gave up 1 base, with 15 bases separating them. CDR3 nucleotides: TGTGCCAGCAGGAGGGACCGTGACAAGAACACTGAAGCTTTCTTT. This gives the protein CASRRDRDKNTEAFF.

This chain joins TRBV10-2 and TRBJ1-5; tentatively, D is TRBD1 (5 bases). Between the trimmed V and J ends, which lost 7 bases and 4 bases, there was a span of 17 bases. This CDR3 has 15 amino acids. Germline CDR1 is WSHSY and CDR2 is SAAADI. DNA of the CDR3: TGCGCCAGCAAAAATAAAGACAGTCCAAATCAGCCCCAGCATTTT. Its translation: CASKNKDSPNQPQHF.

The rearrangement joins TRBV7-2 to TRBJ2-5; tentative D call: TRBD1 (6 bases). The DNA end favors TRBJ2-7, so the J call may be wrong. Germline loops: CDR1 SGHTA, CDR2 FQGNSA. The CDR3 contains 15 residues. CDR3 amino acids: CASSILGQLAYEQYF. In nucleotides, the CDR3 is TGTGCCAGCAGCATACTTGGACAGTTGGCCTACGAGCAGTACTTC.

The chain carries TRBV11-2 and TRBJ2-7, with 16 bases matching TRBD2. Germline loops: CDR1 SGHAT, CDR2 FQNNGV. V was pared by 7 bases and J by 6 bases, with 15 bases of the junction left unmatched. The CDR3 is made up of 18 amino acids. The CDR3 DNA reads as TGTGCCAGCACCTCGGGGACTAGCGGGAGGGGGTCCCTAGGCGAGCAGTACTTC. It yields the protein CASTSGTSGRGSLGEQYF.

J is TRBJ2-1 and V is TRBV10-2; D uncertain. V lost 3 bases and J lost 0, with 9 bases in between. Germline assignment: CDR1 WSHSY and CDR2 SAAADI. This CDR3 comprises 15 residues. CDR3 nucleotide sequence: TGCGCCAGCAGTGAAAACGTTCCCTCCTACAATGAGCAGTTCTTC. Translation gives CASSENVPSYNEQFF.

J is TRBJ2-7 and V is TRBV6-1, with TRBD2 identical over 12 bases. This CDR3 is 14 amino acids long. V gave up 6 bases and J gave up 1 base; unmatched junction bases: 1. From germline, CDR1 is MNHNS and CDR2 SASEGT. CDR3 protein: CASRTSGGSYEQYF. CDR3 bases: TGTGCCAGCAGGACTAGCGGGGGTTCCTACGAGCAGTACTTC.

The gene calls are TRBV2 and TRBJ2-1; 8 bases are shared with TRBD2. The CDR3 has 15 residues. Looked up from germline, CDR1 is SNHLY and CDR2 is FYNNEI. J was trimmed by 8 bases and V by 1 base; bases with no gene match: 7. The DNA of the CDR3 is TGTGCCAGCAGTGAAGTCGGGGGGGGCCGGGATGAGCAGTTCTTC. This encodes CASSEVGGGRDEQFF.

The rearrangement links TRBV6-6 to TRBJ1-1, with D maybe TRBD1 (5 bases). Germline V CDR1 and CDR2: MNHNY, SVGAGI (reference sequence). This CDR3 comprises 12 residues. Trimming took 8 bases from V and 8 from J, leaving 15 bases between them. As DNA, the CDR3 is TGTGCCAGCTCATCGGCAGGGCGAGAAGCTTTCTTT. Its protein is CASSSAGREAFF.

V gene TRBV9 combines with J gene TRBJ2-7; perhaps TRBD1 as D (6 bases). CDR1 is SGDLS, CDR2 YYNGEE, per germline. V was shortened by 0 bases and J by 5 bases, with 15 bases between the two germline ends. CDR3 length: 15 amino acids. The CDR3, as DNA: TGTGCCAGCAGCGTAGATGCAGGGGAGTTCCACGAGCAGTACTTC. Its translation: CASSVDAGEFHEQYF.

The V and J genes are TRBV11-2 and TRBJ2-1; 8 bases fit TRBD2. The junction had 3 bases not matched to a gene; V was cut back by 1 base and J by 7 bases. Germline CDR1 and CDR2: SGHAT and FQNNGV. The CDR3 covers 14 residues. The CDR3: CASSLAGGPNEQFF. CDR3 nucleotide sequence: TGTGCCAGCAGCTTAGCGGGGGGGCCAAATGAGCAGTTCTTC. Full variable domain (outside the CDR3, taken from reference TRBV11-2 and TRBJ2-1): EAGVAQSPRYKIIEKRQSVAFWCNPISGHATLYWYQQILGQGPKLLIQFQNNGVVDDSQLPKDRFSAERLKGVDSTLKIQPAKLEDSAVYLCASSLAGGPNEQFFGPGTRLTVL.